These 19 T cell receptor beta chains were sequenced from one sample in a study of metastatic and nonmetastatic thyroid tumors. With MiXCR, TCRdb called clones anew from the PCR reads. The sample carries fewer than 35,000 clones, 15% to 20% recorded once. None of the patients had undergone any treatment ahead of thyroid surgery. Sequenced: blood. These receptors originate from a female donor with papillary thyroid cancer or a benign thyroid nodule (not recorded which). Some clones in this sample may be carry-over from other donors' samples.

Many counts were recorded for this clone. CDR3 nucleotides: TGCGCCAGCAGCTTATGGGACAAGGGAGTCGGGGATACGCAGTATTTT. Translated: CASSLWDKGVGDTQYF. This sequence joins TRBV5-1 and TRBJ2-3; perhaps TRBD1 as D (6 bases). Looked up from germline, CDR1 is SGHRS and CDR2 is YFSETQ. The CDR3 covers 16 residues. Trimming shortened V by 2 bases and J by 6 bases, and 19 bases separated the two germline ends.

This clone was recorded many times. This chain joins TRBV6-4 and TRBJ2-5, with TRBD2 matching 8 bases. Germline values: CDR1 MRHNA, CDR2 SNTAGT. The CDR3 contains 15 residues. V shed 2 bases and J 2 bases; nucleotides not matched to a gene: 4. This chain's CDR3 is CASSDGSGGQETQYF. CDR3 nucleotides: TGTGCCAGCAGTGACGGAAGCGGGGGACAAGAGACCCAGTACTTC.

The chain is built from TRBV9 and TRBJ1-5; D ambiguous. V lost 2 bases, J lost 2 bases, and 8 bases lay in between. The CDR3 length is 14 residues. Germline values: CDR1 SGDLS, CDR2 YYNGEE. CDR3 region: CASSVGIGNQPQHF. The CDR3 nucleotides read TGTGCCAGCAGCGTGGGGATTGGCAATCAGCCCCAGCATTTT. Combining the CDR3 with reference TRBV9 and TRBJ1-5 gives the whole variable domain DSGVTQTPKHLITATGQRVTLRCSPRSGDLSVYWYQQSLDQGLQFLIQYYNGEERAKGNILERFSAQQFPDLHSELNLSSLELGDSALYFCASSVGIGNQPQHFGDGTRLSIL.

V gene TRBV6-2 or TRBV6-3 combines with J gene TRBJ1-5, with 12 bases identical to TRBD1. This CDR3 spans 18 amino acids. Germline V lookup: CDR1 MNHEY, CDR2 SVGEGT. J was trimmed by 2 bases and V by 8 bases; bases with no gene match: 13. The CDR3 coding sequence is TGTGCCAGCCTGTCCGGGACAGGGGGCCGGTTGGGCAATCAGCCCCAGCATTTT. This codes for CASLSGTGGRLGNQPQHF.

There are many counts of this clone. The chain links TRBV27 to TRBJ1-4, with 7 bases matching TRBD1. The CDR3 totals 13 residues. Germline-derived CDR1 and CDR2 are MNHEY and SMNVEV (reference sequence). The V segment lost 3 bases and the J segment 11 bases; nucleotides outside the gene matches: 6. CDR3 DNA sequence: TGTGCCAGCAGTTTCGACAGGGTAGGGAAACTGTTTTTT. Translated, it gives CASSFDRVGKLFF.

The chain links TRBV7-2 to TRBJ2-7, with D tentatively TRBD1 (6 bases). Trimming stripped 5 bases from V and 2 bases from J, with 10 bases between. The germline V gene encodes CDR1 SGHTA and CDR2 FQGNSA. The CDR3 runs to 13 residues. In nucleotides, the CDR3 is TGTGCCAGCAGCAAAACAGGGACCTACGAGCAGTACTTC. Amino acid sequence: CASSKTGTYEQYF.

As concerns this clone: A much larger clonotype is one base distant, so this may be a read error. The chain uses TRBV14 and TRBJ2-3, with TRBD2 as a possible D gene (5 bases). Germline assignment: CDR1 SGHDN and CDR2 FVKESK. The germline V and J ends were trimmed by 4 bases and 3 bases, with 11 bases remaining between them. The CDR3 runs 14 residues. For the CDR3, the DNA is TGTGCCAGCAGCCCCAGCGACTATACAGATACGCAGTATTTT. The encoded protein is CASSPSDYTDTQYF.

This clone was seen only a few times. This chain links TRBV7-2 with TRBJ1-6, with 7 nucleotides matching TRBD1. The CDR3 consists of 15 residues. The V segment lost 2 bases and the J segment 6 bases; nucleotides outside the gene matches: 4. Germline CDR1 and CDR2: SGHTA and FQGNSA. In DNA, the CDR3 is TGTGCCAGCAGCTTATCGGGACAGACTAATTCACCCCTCCACTTT. This gives the protein CASSLSGQTNSPLHF.

This clone was detected many times. V and J are TRBV5-1 and TRBJ1-2; a possible D gene is TRBD1 (5 bases). The CDR3 is 14 amino acids. Deletions cut 4 bases from V and 8 bases from J, with 18 bases between. Per germline, CDR1 SGHRS and CDR2 YFSETQ. CDR3: CASSPGGVQGGYTF. CDR3 sequence (DNA): TGCGCCAGCAGCCCCGGGGGGGTCCAAGGGGGCTACACCTTC.

Ten or more counts support this clone. The chain has TRBV10-2 and TRBJ2-1, with D unresolved. The germline V gene encodes CDR1 WSHSY and CDR2 SAAADI. The CDR3 runs 11 residues. V lost 4 bases and J 9 bases, leaving 7 bases between the germline ends. The CDR3 loop is CASSGSSEQFF. The CDR3 DNA sequence: TGCGCCAGCAGTGGGTCCAGTGAGCAGTTCTTC.

This clone has ten or more counts. CDR3 in amino acids: CSASPFGATKETQYF. In DNA, the CDR3 is TGCAGTGCTAGCCCTTTCGGGGCGACTAAAGAGACCCAGTACTTC. The J gene is TRBJ2-5, the V gene TRBV20-1; D tentatively reads TRBD1 or TRBD2 (5 bases each). The V end lost 3 bases, the J end lost 3 bases, and 17 bases lay between the germline ends. This CDR3 has 15 amino acids. The germline CDR1 and CDR2 sequences are DFQATT and SNEGSKA (reference sequence).

This clone showed up many times. The CDR3 here is CASRVAGDSYEQYF. The CDR3 DNA reads TGTGCCAGCAGGGTAGCGGGGGACTCCTACGAGCAGTACTTC. The gene calls are TRBV27 and TRBJ2-7; 9 nucleotides agree with TRBD2. The CDR3 sequence is 14 residues long. Germline V lookup: CDR1 MNHEY, CDR2 SMNVEV (reference sequence). Losses at the gene ends were 6 bases for V and 0 bases for J; bases not matched to a gene: 3.

The chain couples TRBV7-2 to TRBJ1-2; 7 positions agree with TRBD1. This CDR3 is built from 15 residues. V lost 9 bases, J lost 8 bases, and 18 bases stayed unmatched. Germline V lookup: CDR1 SGHTA, CDR2 FQGNSA. The CDR3, as DNA: TGTGCCAGAATCTCAGCCCCTACAGGGGCGGAGGGCTACACCTTC. Residues: CARISAPTGAEGYTF.

This clone was detected ten times or more. The chain joins TRBV20-1 to TRBJ1-4, with a tentative D call TRBD1 (5 bases). The germline CDR1 and CDR2 sequences are DFQATT and SNEGSKA (reference sequence). CDR3 length: 14 amino acids. The V end lost 5 bases, the J end lost 0 bases, and 10 bases lay between the germline ends. The CDR3 DNA sequence: TGCAGTGCTTGGCGACAGACAACTAATGAAAAACTGTTTTTT. Residues: CSAWRQTTNEKLFF.

There are many counts of this clone. This chain connects TRBV5-1 to TRBJ1-1, with D possibly being TRBD1 (5 bases). Per germline, CDR1 SGHRS and CDR2 YFSETQ. This CDR3 has 16 residues. V shed 0 bases and J shed 4 bases, with 16 bases lying between them. CDR3 protein: CASSLEAGIVSTEAFF. CDR3 in DNA: TGCGCCAGCAGCTTGGAGGCAGGGATTGTTTCCACTGAAGCTTTCTTT.

The chain has TRBV5-1 and TRBJ2-2, with 9 bases aligning to TRBD1. Per the germline V gene, CDR1 is SGHRS and CDR2 is YFSETQ. This CDR3 region has 16 residues. The J segment lost 4 bases and the V segment lost 0 bases, leaving 4 bases of the junction unmatched. The CDR3 loop is CASSLDPGQGTGELFF. The CDR3, as DNA: TGCGCCAGCAGCTTGGATCCGGGACAGGGCACCGGGGAGCTGTTTTTT.

This clone was found many times. This sequence joins TRBV11-2 and TRBJ2-5; TRBD1 is a possible D gene (6 bases). Per germline, CDR1 SGHAT and CDR2 FQNNGV. This CDR3 comprises 17 residues. Trimming cost V 1 base and J 1 base, with 16 bases left between them. Written as DNA, the CDR3 is TGTGCCAGCAGCTTAGTCCTAATAACAGGGTTCCAAGAGACCCAGTACTTC. Translating gives CASSLVLITGFQETQYF.

There are many counts of this clone. Compared with germline, one end of the junction differs, possibly owing to a read error. Distinct nucleotide sequences in the sample also encode this CDR3. J is TRBJ2-1 and V is TRBV9, with 12 bases aligning to TRBD2. The CDR3 extends over 18 amino acids. CDR1 and CDR2 (germline): SGDLS, YYNGEE. The CDR3 reads CASNVGGTTSGGFYEQFF. CDR3 in DNA: TGTGCCAGCAACGTAGGAGGTACGACTAGCGGGGGATTTTATGAGCAGTTCTTC.

The rearrangement joins TRBV7-6 to TRBJ2-7, with D maybe TRBD2 (5 bases). This CDR3 has 14 residues. Trimming removed 7 bases from V and 2 bases from J, with 15 bases in between. Germline values: CDR1 SGHVS, CDR2 FNYEAQ. CDR3 region: CASILGMTAYEQYF. CDR3 DNA sequence: TGTGCCAGCATCCTCGGGATGACCGCCTACGAGCAGTACTTC.